This note documents a single T cell receptor beta chain sequence. Assay: immunoSEQ multiplex PCR; the TCRdb copy retains only in-frame clones and omits some. The sample lists about 2 million clones, 85% to 95% occurring once. Germline CDR1 ENHRY, CDR2 SYGVKD. The CDR3 sequence is 15 residues long. V was clipped by 4 bases and J by 1 base, with 13 bases between them. This record comes from a study of shared clonotypes between healthy human individuals. Study-level background: In total, the donors were a couple of women and a few men aged 18 to 49.

This chain links TRBV10-3 with TRBJ1-1; a weak D match, TRBD1 (5 bases). The sequenced material came from naive CD4+ T cells sorted from blood. This sample's subset: CD45RA+ positively selected. This sequence was found in a man in his late teens or twenties in good health. This CDR3 reads CAISARGGSNTEAFF. The CDR3 DNA reads TGTGCCATCAGTGCGAGGGGCGGGTCGAACACTGAAGCTTTCTTT.